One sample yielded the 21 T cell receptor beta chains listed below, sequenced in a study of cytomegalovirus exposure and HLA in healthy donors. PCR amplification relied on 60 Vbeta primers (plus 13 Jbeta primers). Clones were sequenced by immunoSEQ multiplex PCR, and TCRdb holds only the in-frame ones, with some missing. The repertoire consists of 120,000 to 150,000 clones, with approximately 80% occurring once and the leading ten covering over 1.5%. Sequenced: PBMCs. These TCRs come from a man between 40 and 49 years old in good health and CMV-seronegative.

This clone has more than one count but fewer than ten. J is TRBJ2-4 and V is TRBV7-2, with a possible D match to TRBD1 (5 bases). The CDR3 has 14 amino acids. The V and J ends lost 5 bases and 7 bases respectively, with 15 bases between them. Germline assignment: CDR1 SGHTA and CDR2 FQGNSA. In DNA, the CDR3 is TGTGCCAGCAGCCAAGGGGTTGGCGAGAACATTCAGTACTTC. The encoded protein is CASSQGVGENIQYF. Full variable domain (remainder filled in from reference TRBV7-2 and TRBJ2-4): GAGVSQSPSNKVTEKGKDVELRCDPISGHTALYWYRQSLGQGLEFLIYFQGNSAPDKSGLPSDRFSAERTGGSVSTLTIQRTQQEDSAVYLCASSQGVGENIQYFGAGTRLSVL.

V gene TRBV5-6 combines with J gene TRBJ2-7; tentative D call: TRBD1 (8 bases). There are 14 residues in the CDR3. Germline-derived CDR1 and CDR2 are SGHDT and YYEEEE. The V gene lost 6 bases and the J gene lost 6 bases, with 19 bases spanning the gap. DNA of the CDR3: TGTGCCAGCATGTCGGACAGGGAGGGATTCGAGCAGTACTTC. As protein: CASMSDREGFEQYF.

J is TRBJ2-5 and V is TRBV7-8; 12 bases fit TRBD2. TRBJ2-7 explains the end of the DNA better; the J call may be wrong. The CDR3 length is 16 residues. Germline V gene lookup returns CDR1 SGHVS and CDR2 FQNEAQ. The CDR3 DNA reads TGTGCCAGCAGCCAGGGGACTAGCGGGCGCTCCTACGAGCAGTACTTC. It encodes CASSQGTSGRSYEQYF.

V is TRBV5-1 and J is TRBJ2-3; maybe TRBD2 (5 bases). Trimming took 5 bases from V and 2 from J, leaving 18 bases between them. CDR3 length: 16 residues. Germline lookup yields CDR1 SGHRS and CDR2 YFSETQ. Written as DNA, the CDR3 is TGCGCCAGCAGTTTAAGGAGCGGTTTCGCCACAGATACGCAGTATTTT. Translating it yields CASSLRSGFATDTQYF.

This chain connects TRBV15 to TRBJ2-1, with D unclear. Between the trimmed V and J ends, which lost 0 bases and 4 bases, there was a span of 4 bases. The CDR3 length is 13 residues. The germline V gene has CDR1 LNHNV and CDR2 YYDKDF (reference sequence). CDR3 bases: TGTGCCACCAGCAGAGACAGGTACAATGAGCAGTTCTTC. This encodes CATSRDRYNEQFF.

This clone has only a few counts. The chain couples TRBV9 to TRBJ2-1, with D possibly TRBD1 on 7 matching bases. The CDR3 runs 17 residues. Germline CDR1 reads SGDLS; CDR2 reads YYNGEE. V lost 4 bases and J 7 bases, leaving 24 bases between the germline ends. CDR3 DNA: TGTGCCAGCAGCCTCAGGGGGGACGGGTATAGTCATAATGAGCAGTTCTTC. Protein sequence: CASSLRGDGYSHNEQFF.

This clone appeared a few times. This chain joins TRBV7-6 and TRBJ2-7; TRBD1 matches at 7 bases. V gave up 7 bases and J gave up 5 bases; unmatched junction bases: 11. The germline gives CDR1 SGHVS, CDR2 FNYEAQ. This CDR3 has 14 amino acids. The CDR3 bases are TGTGCCAGCACAGCCGACAGGGTTTTACACGAGCAGTACTTC. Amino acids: CASTADRVLHEQYF. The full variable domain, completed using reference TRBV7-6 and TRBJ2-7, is GAGVSQSPRYKVTKRGQDVALRCDPISGHVSLYWYRQALGQGPEFLTYFNYEAQQDKSGLPNDRFSAERPEGSISTLTIQRTEQRDSAMYRCASTADRVLHEQYFGPGTRLTVT.

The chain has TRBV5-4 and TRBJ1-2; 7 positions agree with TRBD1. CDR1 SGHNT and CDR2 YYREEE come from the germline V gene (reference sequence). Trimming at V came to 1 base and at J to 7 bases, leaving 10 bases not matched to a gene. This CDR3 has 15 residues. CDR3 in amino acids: CASSLRGQGESGYTF. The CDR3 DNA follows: TGTGCCAGCAGCTTGAGGGGTCAGGGGGAGTCTGGCTACACCTTC. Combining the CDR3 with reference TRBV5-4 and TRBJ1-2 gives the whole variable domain ETGVTQSPTHLIKTRGQQVTLRCSSQSGHNTVSWYQQALGQGPQFIFQYYREEENGRGNFPPRFSGLQFPNYSSELNVNALELDDSALYLCASSLRGQGESGYTFGSGTRLTVV.

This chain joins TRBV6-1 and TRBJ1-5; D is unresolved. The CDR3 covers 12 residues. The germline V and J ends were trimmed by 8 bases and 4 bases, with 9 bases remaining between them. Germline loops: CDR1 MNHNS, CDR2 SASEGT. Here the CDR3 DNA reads TGTGCCAGCGCGAGGATTAATCAGCCCCAGCATTTT. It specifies CASARINQPQHF.

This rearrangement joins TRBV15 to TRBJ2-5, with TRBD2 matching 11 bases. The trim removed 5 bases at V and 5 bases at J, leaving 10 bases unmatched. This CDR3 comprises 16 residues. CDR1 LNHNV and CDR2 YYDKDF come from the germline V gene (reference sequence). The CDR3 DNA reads TGTGCCACCAGCGGAAGCTTAGCGGGGGGGCCCGAGACCCAGTACTTC. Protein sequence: CATSGSLAGGPETQYF.

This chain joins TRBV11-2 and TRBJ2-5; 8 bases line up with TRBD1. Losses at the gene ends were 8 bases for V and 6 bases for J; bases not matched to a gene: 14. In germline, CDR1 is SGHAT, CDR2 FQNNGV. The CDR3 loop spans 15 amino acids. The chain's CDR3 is CASGAPLGQGKTQYF. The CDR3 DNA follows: TGTGCCAGCGGTGCGCCCCTTGGACAGGGCAAGACCCAGTACTTC.

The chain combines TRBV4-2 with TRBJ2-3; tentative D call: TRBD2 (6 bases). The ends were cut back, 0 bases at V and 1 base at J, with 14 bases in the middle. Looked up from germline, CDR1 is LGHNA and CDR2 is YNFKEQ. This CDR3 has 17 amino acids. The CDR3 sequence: CASSQEAPSVGTDTQYF. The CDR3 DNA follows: TGTGCCAGCAGCCAAGAGGCGCCTAGCGTCGGCACAGATACGCAGTATTTT.

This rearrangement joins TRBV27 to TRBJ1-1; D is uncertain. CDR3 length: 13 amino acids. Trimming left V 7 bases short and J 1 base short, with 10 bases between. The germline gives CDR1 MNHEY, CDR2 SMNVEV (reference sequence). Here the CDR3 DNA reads TGTGCCAGCACGAGAGAAGAGAACACTGAAGCTTTCTTT. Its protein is CASTREENTEAFF.

CDR3 coding DNA: TGCAGCGTTGAAAAGGGGGGAGGGGGGGGGCAAGAGACCCAGTACTTC. Translated: CSVEKGGGGGQETQYF. The chain combines TRBV29-1 with TRBJ2-5; a possible D gene is TRBD2 (7 bases). The germline V gene has CDR1 SQVTM and CDR2 ANQGSEA. The ends were cut back, 2 bases at V and 2 bases at J, with 18 bases in the middle. The CDR3 runs 16 residues.

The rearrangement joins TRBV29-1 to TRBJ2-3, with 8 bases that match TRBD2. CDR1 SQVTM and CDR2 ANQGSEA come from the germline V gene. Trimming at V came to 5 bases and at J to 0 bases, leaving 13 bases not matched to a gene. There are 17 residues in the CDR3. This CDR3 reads CSVWGTSDPTSTDTQYF. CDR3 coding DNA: TGCAGCGTTTGGGGGACTAGTGATCCTACTAGCACAGATACGCAGTATTTT.

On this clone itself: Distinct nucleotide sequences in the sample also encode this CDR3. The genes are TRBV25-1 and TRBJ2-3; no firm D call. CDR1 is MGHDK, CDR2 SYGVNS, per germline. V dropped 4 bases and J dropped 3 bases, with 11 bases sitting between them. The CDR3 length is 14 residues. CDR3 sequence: CASSGVATTDTQYF. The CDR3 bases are TGTGCCAGCAGTGGGGTAGCTACGACAGATACGCAGTATTTT. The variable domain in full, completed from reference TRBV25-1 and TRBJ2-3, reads EADIYQTPRYLVIGTGKKITLECSQTMGHDKMYWYQQDPGMELHLIHYSYGVNSTEKGDLSSESTVSRIRTEHFPLTLESARPSHTSQYLCASSGVATTDTQYFGPGTRLTVL.

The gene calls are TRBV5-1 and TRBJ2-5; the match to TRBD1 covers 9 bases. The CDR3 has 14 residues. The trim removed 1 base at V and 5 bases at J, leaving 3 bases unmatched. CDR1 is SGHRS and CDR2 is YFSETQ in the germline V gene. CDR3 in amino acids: CASSLTGGPETQYF. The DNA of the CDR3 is TGCGCCAGCAGCTTGACAGGGGGCCCGGAGACCCAGTACTTC.

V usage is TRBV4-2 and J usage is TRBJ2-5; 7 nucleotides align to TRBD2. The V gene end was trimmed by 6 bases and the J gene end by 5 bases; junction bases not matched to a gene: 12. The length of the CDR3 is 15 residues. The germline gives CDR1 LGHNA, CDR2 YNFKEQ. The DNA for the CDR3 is TGTGCCAGCAGTCACTGGCTAGCGGCGGGGGAGACCCAGTACTTC. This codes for CASSHWLAAGETQYF.

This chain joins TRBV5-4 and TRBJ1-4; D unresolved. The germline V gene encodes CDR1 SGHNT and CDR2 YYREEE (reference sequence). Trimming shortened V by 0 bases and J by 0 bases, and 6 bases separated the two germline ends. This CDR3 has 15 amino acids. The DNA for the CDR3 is TGTGCCAGCAGCTTGGAGGCGGCAACTAATGAAAAACTGTTTTTT. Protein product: CASSLEAATNEKLFF.

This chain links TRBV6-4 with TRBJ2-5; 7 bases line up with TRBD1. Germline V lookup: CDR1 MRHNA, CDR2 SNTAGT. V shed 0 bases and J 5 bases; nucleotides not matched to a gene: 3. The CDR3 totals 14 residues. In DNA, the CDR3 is TGTGCCAGCAGTGACTCAGGGGGCCCGGAGACCCAGTACTTC. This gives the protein CASSDSGGPETQYF.

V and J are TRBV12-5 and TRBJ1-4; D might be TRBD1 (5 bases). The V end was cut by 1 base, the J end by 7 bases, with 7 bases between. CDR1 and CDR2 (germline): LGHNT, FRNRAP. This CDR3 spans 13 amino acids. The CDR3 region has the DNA TGTGCTAGTGGTTTGGGCCAGGGTGAAAAACTGTTTTTT. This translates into CASGLGQGEKLFF.